The present T cell receptor (beta chain) was sequenced within a study of blood T cell repertoires in COVID-19. Study as a whole: Some COVID-19 samples were acute and others convalescent; all came from the United States, Italy and Spain. In each case, the material was cDNA or gDNA derived from T cells, B-cell-depleted T cells, or PBMCs.

In Seattle, patients joined the study during active infection and were tracked longitudinally. Original processing notes: How many nucleated cells were present was estimated from reference gene primer amplification. Libraries were prepared by immunoSEQ multiplex PCR; TCRdb keeps only in-frame clonotypes and omits some of them. From that table come the V and J calls and clone size; the DNA was used to work out D and trimming. The sample consists of about 240,000 clones, about 82% of them appearing once. The sequence derives from a man over 45 with COVID-19, enrolled during active disease. The sequenced sample was peripheral blood.

The CDR3 region is CASSSTPTSTDTQYF. As DNA, the CDR3 is TGTGCCAGCAGCTCCACGCCGACTAGCACAGATACGCAGTATTTT. V usage is TRBV9 and J usage is TRBJ2-3; D call uncertain. Germline V gene lookup returns CDR1 SGDLS and CDR2 YYNGEE. The V and J ends lost 4 bases and 0 bases respectively, with 12 bases between them. This CDR3 has 15 residues.